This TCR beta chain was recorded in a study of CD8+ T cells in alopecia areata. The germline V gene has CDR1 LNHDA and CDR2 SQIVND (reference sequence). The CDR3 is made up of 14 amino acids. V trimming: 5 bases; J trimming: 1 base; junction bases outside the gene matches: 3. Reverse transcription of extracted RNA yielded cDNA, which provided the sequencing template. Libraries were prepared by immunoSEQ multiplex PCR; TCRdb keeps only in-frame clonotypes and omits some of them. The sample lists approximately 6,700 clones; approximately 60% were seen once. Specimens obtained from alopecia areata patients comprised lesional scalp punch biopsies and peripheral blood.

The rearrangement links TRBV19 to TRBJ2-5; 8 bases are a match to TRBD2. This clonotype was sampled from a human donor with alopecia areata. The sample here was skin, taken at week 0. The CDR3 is CASSVRGVQETQYF. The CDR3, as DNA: TGTGCCAGTAGTGTGCGGGGGGTCCAAGAGACCCAGTACTTC.